This T cell receptor (beta chain) was obtained from a study of T-cell memory formation after mild COVID-19. Study-level background: TCR clusters were largely donor specific. Study results and caveats: From day 15 to 85, contracting clones were balanced between CD4 and CD8, whereas later expanders leaned toward CD4+. Day 37-peaking second-wave clones had unconfirmed SARS-CoV-2 specificity. Some clones that responded were present in memory (sampled pre-infection), which suggests cross-reactive memory joined.

Points on this clonotype: Its antigen is unidentified.

Germline V gene lookup returns CDR1 LGHNA and CDR2 YSLEER. The CDR3 sequence is 15 residues long. The V end lost 1 base, the J end lost 3 bases, and 10 bases lay between the germline ends. TCRdb reprocessed the 5' RACE reads via MiXCR and lists one record per CDR3 protein. Of about 470,000 distinct CDR3 sequences in the sample, 18% are singletons; the top ten hold more than 9%. The J gene is TRBJ2-1, the V gene TRBV4-3, with D perhaps matching TRBD2 (6 bases). The clonotype comes from an adult woman who had mild COVID-19 (a few samples of this study predate the infection). Cell type and time point are not known. Sample: PBMCs or a T cell subset sorted from them (not recorded which). The DNA for the CDR3 is TGCGCCAGCAGCCAAGGGGATAGCGGCTACAATGAGCAGTTCTTC. Protein: CASSQGDSGYNEQFF.